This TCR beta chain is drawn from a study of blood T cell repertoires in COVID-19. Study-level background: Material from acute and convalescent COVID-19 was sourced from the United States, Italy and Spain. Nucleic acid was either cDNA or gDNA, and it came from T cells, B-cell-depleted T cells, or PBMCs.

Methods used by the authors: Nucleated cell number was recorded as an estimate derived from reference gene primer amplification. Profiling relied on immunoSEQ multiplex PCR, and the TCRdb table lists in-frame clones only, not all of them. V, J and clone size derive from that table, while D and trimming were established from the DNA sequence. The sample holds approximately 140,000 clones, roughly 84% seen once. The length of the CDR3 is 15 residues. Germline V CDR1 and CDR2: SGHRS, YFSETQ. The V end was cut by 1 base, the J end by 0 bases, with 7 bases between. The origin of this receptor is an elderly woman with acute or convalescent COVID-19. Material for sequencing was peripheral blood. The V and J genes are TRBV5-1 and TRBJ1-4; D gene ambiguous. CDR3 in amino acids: CASSLQFATNEKLFF. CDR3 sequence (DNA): TGCGCCAGCAGCTTGCAGTTTGCAACTAATGAAAAACTGTTTTTT.